This TCR beta chain derives from a study of blood T cells in healthy people across ages. Findings of the study overall: Comparison with aged donors showed that long-lived donors had more naive CD4+ cells and higher diversity.

The CDR3 has 16 residues. J gave up 6 bases and V 6 bases, and 15 bases lay outside the gene matches. Germline CDR1 reads SEHNR; CDR2 reads FQNEAQ (reference sequence). As regards this clonotype: The antigen is not known.

Primed by a sample-barcoded 5' primer and a J-beta primer mix, a second PCR proceeded for about 7 to 11 cycles. One entry per CDR3 protein, called by TCRdb with MiXCR from the 5' RACE reads. The repertoire includes 750,000 or so distinct CDR3 sequences, about 25% of them detected once, and more than 8% sits in the top ten. Per sample, extraction of total RNA gave at least 5 micrograms in every case. The data were also submitted as part of a second study, on T cells of mothers and their children. That work adds: Healthy Caucasian mothers, a few in number, and their six children were the donors. Similar thymic selection effects on TCR recombination output appear in pairs, both related and unrelated.

The sequencing sample was made of blood. This sequence joins TRBV7-9 and TRBJ2-7, with 9 bases that match TRBD2. This sequence originates from a boy aged 5 to 17 in good health. Here the CDR3 reads CASSSMWTSAFIEQYF. The DNA of the CDR3 is TGTGCCAGCAGTTCTATGTGGACTAGCGCTTTCATCGAGCAGTACTTC.